This note documents a single T cell receptor (beta chain) sequence. The data stem from a study of blood T cell repertoires in COVID-19. Study details: T cells, B-cell-depleted T cells, or PBMCs provided the cDNA or gDNA that served as material.

Original handling: Amplification of reference gene primers was used by the study to estimate nucleated cell counts. Produced via immunoSEQ multiplex PCR; TCRdb's table is partial and in-frame only. V and J calls and clone size are copied from that table; D and trimming were computed from the DNA. The data contain about 210,000 clones, approximately 84% of them singletons. J was trimmed by 2 bases and V by 4 bases; bases with no gene match: 5. Per germline, CDR1 KGHDR and CDR2 SFDVKD. This CDR3 is built from 16 residues. Seattle's cohort entered during active infection and was followed longitudinally. The chain joins TRBV24-1 to TRBJ2-3, with 10 nucleotides matching TRBD2. Sequencing input: peripheral blood. The sequence came from a woman aged 80 or over with COVID-19, enrolled during active disease. The CDR3 is CATSDGTSANTDTQYF. Here the CDR3 DNA reads TGTGCCACCAGTGACGGGACTAGCGCTAACACAGATACGCAGTATTTT.